This T cell receptor (beta chain) was retrieved from a study of blood T cell repertoires in COVID-19. About the study: Samples representing acute and convalescent COVID-19 were sourced from the United States, Italy and Spain. T cells, B-cell-depleted T cells, or PBMCs supplied cDNA or gDNA.

In germline, CDR1 is SGHRS, CDR2 YFSETQ. CDR3 size: 17 residues. The trim removed 4 bases at V and 5 bases at J, leaving 7 bases unmatched. Under the authors' procedure: Estimation of nucleated cell counts was performed using reference gene primer amplification. Measured with immunoSEQ multiplex PCR; TCRdb has only the in-frame clones, and not every one. Clone size and V and J calls were adopted from that table, with D and trimming inferred from the DNA. The sample contains about 340,000 clones, around 91% of which appear only once. This sequence joins TRBV5-1 and TRBJ2-2; 14 nucleotides line up with TRBD2. Sequencing input: peripheral blood. This clonotype originated in a woman between 18 and 29 years old who had recovered from COVID-19. The CDR3 region is CASSPGLAGVNTGELFF. Here the CDR3 DNA reads TGCGCCAGCAGCCCGGGACTAGCGGGAGTAAATACCGGGGAGCTGTTTTTT.